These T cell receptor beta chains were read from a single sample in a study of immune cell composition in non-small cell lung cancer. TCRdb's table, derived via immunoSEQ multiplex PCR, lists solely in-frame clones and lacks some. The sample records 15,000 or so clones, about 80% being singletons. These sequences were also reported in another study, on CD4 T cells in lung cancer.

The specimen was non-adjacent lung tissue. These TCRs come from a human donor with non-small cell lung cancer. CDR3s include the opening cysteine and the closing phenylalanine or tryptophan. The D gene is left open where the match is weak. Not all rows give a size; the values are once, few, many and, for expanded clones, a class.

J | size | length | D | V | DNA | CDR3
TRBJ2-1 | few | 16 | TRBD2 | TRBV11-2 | TGTGCCAGCAGCTTAGACCCGAGCGGGGGGTACAATGAGCAGTTCTTC | CASSLDPSGGYNEQFF
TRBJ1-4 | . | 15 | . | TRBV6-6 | TGTGCCAGCAGGTGGTCAGGGCAGGTTAATGAAAAACTGTTTTTT | CASRWSGQVNEKLFF
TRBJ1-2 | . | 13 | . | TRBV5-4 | TGTGCCACCCGGGGGTCCGTAGGTAATGGCTACACCTTC | CATRGSVGNGYTF
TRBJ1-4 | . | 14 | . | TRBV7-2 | TGTGCCAGCAGCCCTGACCCGACTGGGGAAAAACTGTTTTTT | CASSPDPTGEKLFF
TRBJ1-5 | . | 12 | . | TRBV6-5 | TGTGCCATCAGTGATAGCAATCAGCCCCAGCATTTT | CAISDSNQPQHF
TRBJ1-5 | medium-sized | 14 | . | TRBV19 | TGTGCCAGTCAGTGGGTAAATAGCAATCAGCCCCAGCATTTT | CASQWVNSNQPQHF
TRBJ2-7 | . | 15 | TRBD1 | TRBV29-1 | TGCAGCGTTGAAAGGGGGGACAGGCCCTCCTACGAGCAGTACTTC | CSVERGDRPSYEQYF
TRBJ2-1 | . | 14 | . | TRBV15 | TGTGCCACCAGCAGAGATGGTAGGGGGAATGAGCAGTTCTTC | CATSRDGRGNEQFF
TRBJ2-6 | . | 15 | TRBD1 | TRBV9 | TGTGCCAGCAGCCCTCGGACAGGGGGAAATAGGGTCCTGACTTTC | CASSPRTGGNRVLTF
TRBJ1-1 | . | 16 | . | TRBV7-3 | TGTGCCAGCAGCTCCCAGCCGGCAGGGTCAAACACTGAAGCTTTCTTT | CASSSQPAGSNTEAFF
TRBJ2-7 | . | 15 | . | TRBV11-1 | TGTGCCAGCAGCCACATGGGACGGAGCTCCTACGAGCAGTACTTC | CASSHMGRSSYEQYF
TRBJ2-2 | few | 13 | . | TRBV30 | TGTGCCTGGAGTAAACAGTACACCGGGGAGCTGTTTTTT | CAWSKQYTGELFF
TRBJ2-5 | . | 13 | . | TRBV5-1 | TGCGCCAGCAGCTTGGCCTTGCTGGAGACCCAGTACTTC | CASSLALLETQYF
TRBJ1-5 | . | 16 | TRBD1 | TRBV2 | TGTGCCAGCAGCTATGGGACAGGGAATAGCAATCAGCCCCAGCATTTT | CASSYGTGNSNQPQHF
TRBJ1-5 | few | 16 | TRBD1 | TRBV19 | TGTGCCAGTAGTATAGGGACAGGGGGGGACAATCAGCCCCAGCATTTT | CASSIGTGGDNQPQHF
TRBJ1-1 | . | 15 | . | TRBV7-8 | TGTGCCAGCAGCTTCCCAGGGGCAGATAACACTGAAGCTTTCTTT | CASSFPGADNTEAFF
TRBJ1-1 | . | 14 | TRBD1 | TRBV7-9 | TGTGCCAGCAGCTTAGGGGACAGGGAGATTGGAGCTTTCTTT | CASSLGDREIGAFF
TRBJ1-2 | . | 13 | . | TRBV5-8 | TGTGCCAGCAGCTTGCCAAGTAGCTATGGCTACACCTTC | CASSLPSSYGYTF
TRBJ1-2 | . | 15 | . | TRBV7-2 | TGTGCCAGCAGCTTAGCCCGGGAAGGAAACTATGGCTACACCTTC | CASSLAREGNYGYTF
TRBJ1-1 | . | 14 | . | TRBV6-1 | TGTGCCAGCAGTGCCGCGACACTGAACACTGAAGCTTTCTTT | CASSAATLNTEAFF
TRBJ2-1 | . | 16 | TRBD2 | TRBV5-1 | TGCGCCAGCAGCTCCTTTAGCGGGAGCTCCTACAATGAGCAGTTCTTC | CASSSFSGSSYNEQFF
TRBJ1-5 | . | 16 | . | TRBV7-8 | TGTGCCAGCAGCTTCGGGGGGCCAGCCTCCAATCAGCCCCAGCATTTT | CASSFGGPASNQPQHF
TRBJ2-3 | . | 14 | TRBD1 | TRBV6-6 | TGTGCCAGCAGCGCCGATTACAGGGGCGATACGCAGTATTTT | CASSADYRGDTQYF
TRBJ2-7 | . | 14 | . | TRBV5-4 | TGTGCCAGCAGCCCACGACCCCTAGGGGACGAGCAGTACTTC | CASSPRPLGDEQYF
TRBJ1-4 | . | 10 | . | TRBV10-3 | TGTGCCATCGCCCCCCAGGGACTGTTTTTT | CAIAPQGLFF
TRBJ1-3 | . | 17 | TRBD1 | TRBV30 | TGTGCCCTCTTAGGGGGACAGGGACCTCACTCTGGAAACACCATATATTTT | CALLGGQGPHSGNTIYF
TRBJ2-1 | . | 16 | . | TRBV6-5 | TGTGCCAGCAGTTACGCCAGTTCGAGCTCCTACAATGAGCAGTTCTTC | CASSYASSSSYNEQFF
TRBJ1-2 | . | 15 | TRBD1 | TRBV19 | TGTGCCAGTAGTATCCGGACAGGGGCGGTCTATGGCTACACCTTC | CASSIRTGAVYGYTF
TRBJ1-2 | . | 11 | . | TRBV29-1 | TGCAGCGGTACTCCAATGAGTGGCTACACCTTC | CSGTPMSGYTF
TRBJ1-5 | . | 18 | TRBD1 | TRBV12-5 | TGTGCTAGTGGTTTGGTACTAGGGGACAGGGGCTTTTTACAGCCCCAGCATTTT | CASGLVLGDRGFLQPQHF
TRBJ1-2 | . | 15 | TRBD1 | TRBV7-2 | TGTGCCAGCAGCTTAGGACAGGGTGTAGGCTATGGCTACACCTTC | CASSLGQGVGYGYTF
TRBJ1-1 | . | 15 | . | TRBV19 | TGTGCCAGTATCCCCCTGGTTGGCGGGAACACTGAAGCTTTCTTT | CASIPLVGGNTEAFF
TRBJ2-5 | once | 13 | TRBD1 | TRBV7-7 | TGTGCTAGCAGCACGGGACAGGGTGCGACCCAGTACTTC | CASSTGQGATQYF
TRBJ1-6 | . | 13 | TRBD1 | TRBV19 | TGTGCCAGTAGTATCAGGGGGCCTCCACCCCTCCACTTT | CASSIRGPPPLHF
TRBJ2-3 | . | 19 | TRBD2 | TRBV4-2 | TGTGCCAGCAGCCAAGAACGCCTAGCGGGGGGGCCCAGCACAGATACGCAGTATTTT | CASSQERLAGGPSTDTQYF
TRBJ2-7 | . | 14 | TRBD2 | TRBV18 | TGTGCCAGCTCACCGGGACTAGTTGACTACGAGCAGTACTTC | CASSPGLVDYEQYF
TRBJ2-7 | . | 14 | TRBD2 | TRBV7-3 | TGTGCCAGCAGCTCCGGGGGGGGGCTTTTTGAGCAGTACTTC | CASSSGGGLFEQYF
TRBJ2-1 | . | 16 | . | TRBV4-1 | TGCGCCAGCAGCCAAGATAGGAGCGGCTCCTACAATGAGCAGTTCTTC | CASSQDRSGSYNEQFF
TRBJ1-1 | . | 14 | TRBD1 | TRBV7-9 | TGTGCCAGCAGCTTCGGGACAGGGTACACTGAAGCTTTCTTT | CASSFGTGYTEAFF
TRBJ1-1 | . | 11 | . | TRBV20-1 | TGCAGTGCTAGAGAGGACACTGAAGCTTTCTTT | CSAREDTEAFF
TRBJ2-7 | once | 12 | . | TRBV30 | TGTGCCTGGAGTGTACTAAATGTAGGGCAGTACTTC | CAWSVLNVGQYF
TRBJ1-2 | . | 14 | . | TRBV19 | TGTGCCGGCGGGAACAGGGTTAAGGCCCATGGCTACACCTTC | CAGGNRVKAHGYTF
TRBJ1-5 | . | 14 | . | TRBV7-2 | TGTGCCAGCAGCTTAGATCAGGGCAATCAGCCCCAGCATTTT | CASSLDQGNQPQHF
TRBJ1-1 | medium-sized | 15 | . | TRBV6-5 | TGTGCCAGCAGTTCGCTAGGGTTAACTGGGACTGAAGCTTTCTTT | CASSSLGLTGTEAFF
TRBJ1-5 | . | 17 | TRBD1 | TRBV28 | TGTGCCAGCAGTTTACCTGGGACAGTGGATAGCAATCAGCCCCAGCATTTT | CASSLPGTVDSNQPQHF
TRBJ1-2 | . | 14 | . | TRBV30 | TGTGCCTGGAGCCAACAGGGTTCCGGCTATGGCTACACCTTC | CAWSQQGSGYGYTF